This T cell receptor (beta chain) was obtained from a study of T cell repertoires in cytomegalovirus infection. Study background: Recently identified HLA-C-restricted CMV epitopes and well-studied HLA-B-restricted CMV epitopes were used by the study. Shared public TCR beta signatures pointed to both CMV infection and a matching HLA type.

This clonotype was seen at least ten times. As yet, its antigen is unknown. Regarding the study as a whole: HLA-C-restricted TCR beta clonotypes specific for CMV led the ex vivo response.

The V end lost 4 bases, the J end lost 0 bases, and 17 bases lay between the germline ends. The germline gives CDR1 SGHDT, CDR2 YYEEEE. This CDR3 is built from 17 residues. TCRdb reanalysed the reads using MiXCR and keeps one entry per CDR3 protein. The sample records about 500,000 distinct CDR3 sequences, 30% to 35% being singletons. The clonotype comes from a human donor in good health (CMV status not recorded). Some clones in this sample may be carry-over from other donors' samples. The chain is built from TRBV5-6 and TRBJ2-4; D remains ambiguous. This sample comprised cultured PBMCs, obtained from culture after CMV antigen stimulation. As DNA, the CDR3 is TGTGCCAGCAGCCCCGGAACAACGGGTCTAGCCAAAAACATTCAGTACTTC. This translates into CASSPGTTGLAKNIQYF.